This passage covers 8 T cell receptor beta chains from one sample sequenced in a study of blood T cell repertoires in COVID-19. Produced via immunoSEQ multiplex PCR; TCRdb's table is partial and in-frame only. Of 200,000 to 250,000 clones detected, approximately 84% appear once; the ten largest clones hold under 10%. Sequenced sample: peripheral blood. The receptors derive from a woman at least 80 years old with COVID-19, enrolled during active disease.

This chain connects TRBV19 to TRBJ1-3; D gene unclear. With 5 bases removed from V and 0 bases from J, the gap between germline ends came to 17 bases. From germline, CDR1 is LNHDA and CDR2 SQIVND (reference sequence). The CDR3 runs to 17 residues. Written as DNA, the CDR3 is TGTGCCAGTAGTGAAAACGGCGCAGGTTTCTCTGGAAACACCATATATTTT. Its protein is CASSENGAGFSGNTIYF.

V is TRBV9 and J is TRBJ1-3, with D unresolved. The germline CDR1 and CDR2 sequences are SGDLS and YYNGEE. The CDR3 is 16 amino acids. The germline V and J ends were trimmed by 0 bases and 0 bases, with 10 bases remaining between them. The CDR3 region has the DNA TGTGCCAGCAGCGTAGCTGGCAGAAACTCTGGAAACACCATATATTTT. Residues: CASSVAGRNSGNTIYF. Full variable domain (remainder filled in from reference TRBV9 and TRBJ1-3): DSGVTQTPKHLITATGQRVTLRCSPRSGDLSVYWYQQSLDQGLQFLIQYYNGEERAKGNILERFSAQQFPDLHSELNLSSLELGDSALYFCASSVAGRNSGNTIYFGEGSWLTVV.

CDR3 amino acids: CASSSTGGYGYTF. The CDR3 bases are TGCGCCAGCAGTTCGACAGGGGGATATGGCTACACCTTC. The rearrangement uses TRBV23-1 and TRBJ1-2; 9 bases match TRBD1. TRBV23-1 is classed as an ORF, of uncertain function. The CDR3 contains 13 residues. Losses at the gene ends were 5 bases for V and 5 bases for J; bases not matched to a gene: 3.

The chain is built from TRBV28 and TRBJ2-7; 9 nucleotides align to TRBD1. Trimming removed 4 bases from V and 5 bases from J; junction bases left unmatched: 15. The CDR3 is 17 residues long. Germline V gene sequence: CDR1 MDHEN, CDR2 SYDVKM. The CDR3 protein is CASSSGTIGTGSNEQYF. The CDR3 DNA is TGTGCCAGCAGTTCCGGTACAATCGGGACAGGGAGCAACGAGCAGTACTTC.

The chain combines TRBV2 with TRBJ1-2, with TRBD1 as a possible D gene (6 bases). Trimming removed 1 base from V and 3 bases from J, with 6 bases in between. CDR3 length: 13 residues. CDR1 and CDR2 (germline): SNHLY, FYNNEI. CDR3 in DNA: TGTGCCAGCAGTGAAGGACAGGACTATGGCTACACCTTC. Translation: CASSEGQDYGYTF.

This clone was seen only once. The chain carries TRBV19 and TRBJ1-3, with D maybe TRBD1 (6 bases). The length of the CDR3 is 15 residues. V was shortened by 8 bases and J by 0 bases, with 14 bases between the two germline ends. The germline gives CDR1 LNHDA, CDR2 SQIVND (reference sequence). CDR3 sequence: CASLRQATSGNTIYF. CDR3 DNA sequence: TGTGCCAGTTTAAGACAGGCAACCTCTGGAAACACCATATATTTT.

V gene TRBV18 combines with J gene TRBJ1-1; D uncertain. Germline-derived CDR1 and CDR2 are KGHSH and LQKENI. The CDR3 sequence is 15 residues long. Trimming left V 0 bases short and J 6 bases short, with 14 bases between. CDR3 coding DNA: TGTGCCAGCTCACCACCGAGGGCAGTAGGCGCTGAAGCTTTCTTT. This sequence encodes CASSPPRAVGAEAFF.

The rearrangement links TRBV6-1 to TRBJ2-4, with D perhaps TRBD2 (6 bases). CDR1 is MNHNS and CDR2 is SASEGT in the germline V gene. The CDR3 has 20 residues. V was trimmed by 3 bases and J by 3 bases, leaving 27 bases between them. The CDR3 DNA reads as TGTGCCAGCAGTGACCCCCAAGGTGTTTCGCAATGGGAGGTCAAAAACATTCAGTACTTC. This encodes CASSDPQGVSQWEVKNIQYF.